The 18 T cell receptor beta chains in this list originate from one sample, sequenced in a study of T cell changes during pregnancy in multiple sclerosis. Generated by immunoSEQ multiplex PCR, the TCRdb table keeps only in-frame clones and is missing some. Among approximately 130,000 clones listed, 96% were seen once. Specimen: peripheral blood, collected after pregnancy. The origin of the receptors is a female donor with multiple sclerosis, enrolled in a pregnancy study.

V gene TRBV4-2 combines with J gene TRBJ2-5; 8 nucleotides agree with TRBD1. The CDR3 spans 16 residues. Looked up from germline, CDR1 is LGHNA and CDR2 is YNFKEQ. J lost 5 bases, V lost 0 bases, and 8 bases had no gene match. Written as DNA, the CDR3 is TGTGCCAGCAGCCAAGAATCGACAGGGGCCGGGGAGACCCAGTACTTC. This codes for CASSQESTGAGETQYF.

V and J are TRBV28 and TRBJ1-2; TRBD1 matches 8 bases. The CDR3 totals 21 residues. Germline V CDR1 and CDR2: MDHEN, SYDVKM. Germline trimming cut 7 bases from V and 4 bases from J; bases unmatched to any gene: 29. The CDR3 DNA sequence: TGTGCCAGCACCCGACCTAGGTTAGTCCAGGGGGCGTATTTAACGGGCTATGGCTACACCTTC. Its translation is CASTRPRLVQGAYLTGYGYTF.

The V gene is TRBV6-5, the J gene TRBJ2-5; the match to TRBD2 covers 10 bases. The germline V gene encodes CDR1 MNHEY and CDR2 SVGAGI. This CDR3 comprises 15 residues. With 0 bases clipped from V and 4 bases from J, the junction kept 2 bases outside the gene matches. CDR3 region: CASSYSASGRETQYF. DNA for the CDR3: TGTGCCAGCAGTTACTCGGCTAGCGGGAGAGAGACCCAGTACTTC.

The gene calls are TRBV2 and TRBJ1-2, with a possible D match to TRBD1 (6 bases). Trimming removed 1 base from V and 6 bases from J, with 18 bases in between. Germline-derived CDR1 and CDR2 are SNHLY and FYNNEI. This CDR3 contains 16 residues. The CDR3 is CASSEEAGRGSDGYTF. In nucleotides, the CDR3 is TGTGCCAGCAGTGAAGAGGCTGGCAGGGGTTCGGATGGCTACACCTTC.

The chain employs TRBV18 and TRBJ2-3, with D possibly being TRBD1 (6 bases). V lost 5 bases to trimming and J lost 5 bases, with 23 bases between them. This CDR3 has 17 amino acids. CDR1 and CDR2 from the germline V gene are KGHSH and LQKENI. This CDR3 is CASSYRTNRVIGDTQYF. CDR3 nucleotides: TGTGCCAGCTCATACCGGACGAACAGGGTCATAGGAGATACGCAGTATTTT.

The V and J genes are TRBV28 and TRBJ1-3, with D maybe TRBD1 (5 bases). Germline CDR1 and CDR2: MDHEN and SYDVKM. The CDR3 runs to 16 residues. Trimming removed 3 bases from V and 0 bases from J, with 12 bases in between. This CDR3 is CASSFAQVISGNTIYF. DNA for the CDR3: TGTGCCAGCAGTTTTGCACAGGTGATCTCTGGAAACACCATATATTTT.

The J gene is TRBJ1-2, the V gene TRBV5-6; 9 bases map to TRBD1. The CDR3 sequence is 17 residues long. Germline CDR1 and CDR2: SGHDT and YYEEEE. Unmatched junction bases numbered 6, after V lost 0 bases and J lost 0 bases. CDR3 sequence reads: CASSLAGTGTTNYGYTF. Here the CDR3 DNA reads TGTGCCAGCAGCTTGGCTGGGACAGGGACCACTAACTATGGCTACACCTTC.

This chain links TRBV11-2 with TRBJ2-1, with D hard to call. V lost 4 bases and J 4 bases, leaving 8 bases between the germline ends. Germline CDR1 reads SGHAT; CDR2 reads FQNNGV. The CDR3 has 13 residues. The CDR3 loop is CASSSVGYNEQFF. In DNA, the CDR3 is TGTGCCAGCAGCTCCGTCGGTTACAATGAGCAGTTCTTC. The variable domain in full, completed from reference TRBV11-2 and TRBJ2-1, reads EAGVAQSPRYKIIEKRQSVAFWCNPISGHATLYWYQQILGQGPKLLIQFQNNGVVDDSQLPKDRFSAERLKGVDSTLKIQPAKLEDSAVYLCASSSVGYNEQFFGPGTRLTVL.

V is TRBV5-6 and J is TRBJ2-1, with 9 bases aligning to TRBD2. The germline V gene has CDR1 SGHDT and CDR2 YYEEEE. This CDR3 contains 17 residues. Trimming at V came to 0 bases and at J to 4 bases, leaving 8 bases not matched to a gene. The DNA for the CDR3 is TGTGCCAGCAGCTTGGAGCTGGGGCGGGGGGGTTACAATGAGCAGTTCTTC. It codes for CASSLELGRGGYNEQFF. Full variable domain (outside the CDR3, taken from reference TRBV5-6 and TRBJ2-1): DAGVTQSPTHLIKTRGQQVTLRCSPKSGHDTVSWYQQALGQGPQFIFQYYEEEERQRGNFPDRFSGHQFPNYSSELNVNALLLGDSALYLCASSLELGRGGYNEQFFGPGTRLTVL.

The chain uses TRBV6-1 and TRBJ1-2, with 7 nucleotides matching TRBD1. Germline CDR1 and CDR2: MNHNS and SASEGT. Trimming removed 4 bases from V and 5 bases from J; junction bases left unmatched: 4. This CDR3 comprises 13 residues. The CDR3 region is CASSVSQGYGYTF. CDR3 in DNA: TGTGCCAGCAGTGTATCACAGGGGTATGGCTACACCTTC.

CDR3 sequence reads: CATSRDYTGTNTGELFF. CDR3 sequence (DNA): TGTGCCACCAGCAGAGATTATACAGGGACGAACACCGGGGAGCTGTTTTTT. The V gene is TRBV15, the J gene TRBJ2-2; a weak D match, TRBD1 (6 bases). Germline V gene data show CDR1 as LNHNV and CDR2 as YYDKDF (reference sequence). The V end was cut by 0 bases, the J end by 0 bases, with 11 bases between. This CDR3 spans 17 amino acids.

The CDR3 here is CSVAVLEGIGHYEQYF. The CDR3 DNA follows: TGCAGCGTTGCGGTCCTGGAGGGGATCGGGCACTACGAGCAGTACTTC. This chain uses TRBV29-1 with TRBJ2-7, with D possibly being TRBD2 (6 bases). V was clipped by 4 bases and J by 3 bases, with 22 bases between them. Germline V gene sequence: CDR1 SQVTM, CDR2 ANQGSEA. This CDR3 has 16 amino acids.

The gene calls are TRBV4-2 and TRBJ2-1, with TRBD2 matching 8 bases. V shed 1 base and J 13 bases; nucleotides not matched to a gene: 6. This CDR3 has 13 residues. In germline, CDR1 is LGHNA, CDR2 YNFKEQ. In nucleotides, the CDR3 is TGTGCCAGCAGCCAAGGGAACGGGAGGGGCCAGTTCTTC. This codes for CASSQGNGRGQFF.

The chain combines TRBV18 with TRBJ2-7, with 8 positions matching TRBD1. V lost 3 bases and J lost 3; bases outside the gene matches: 4. Germline CDR1 KGHSH, CDR2 LQKENI. The CDR3 has 14 residues. The DNA for the CDR3 is TGTGCCAGCTCACCTCCAGGGGGCGGCTACGAGCAGTACTTC. This sequence encodes CASSPPGGGYEQYF.

The rearrangement joins TRBV28 to TRBJ1-1; the D is unclear. Germline V gene data show CDR1 as MDHEN and CDR2 as SYDVKM. The CDR3 is made up of 13 amino acids. Trimming took off 8 bases at V and 0 bases at J, with 10 bases between the two ends. This CDR3 is CASLNDMNTEAFF. CDR3 DNA: TGTGCCAGCCTAAATGACATGAACACTGAAGCTTTCTTT.

CDR3 residues: CASSHLDRSQYF. CDR3 coding DNA: TGTGCCAGCAGCCACCTGGACAGGTCACAGTATTTT. This chain joins TRBV25-1 and TRBJ2-3, with 7 nucleotides matching TRBD1. V trimming: 6 bases; J trimming: 12 bases; junction bases outside the gene matches: 9. Germline-derived CDR1 and CDR2 are MGHDK and SYGVNS. The CDR3 spans 12 residues.

The table lists this clone with a count of one. The rearrangement joins TRBV28 to TRBJ1-5; TRBD1 matches 7 bases. This CDR3 region has 17 residues. Per germline, CDR1 MDHEN and CDR2 SYDVKM. Trimming at V came to 3 bases and at J to 4 bases, leaving 12 bases not matched to a gene. CDR3 amino acids: CASSFSRRDRRNQPQHF. In nucleotides, the CDR3 is TGTGCCAGCAGTTTCTCCCGCCGGGACAGACGTAATCAGCCCCAGCATTTT.

A word on this clone: This sample also contains other DNA sequences that code for the same CDR3. The chain recombines TRBV15 with TRBJ1-1; TRBD1 might be the D (6 bases). The ends were cut back, 1 base at V and 1 base at J, with 10 bases in the middle. The CDR3 contains 15 residues. Germline lookup yields CDR1 LNHNV and CDR2 YYDKDF (reference sequence). The CDR3 coding sequence is TGTGCCACCAGCAGAGGGGGGGGCCCGAACACTGAAGCTTTCTTT. It codes for CATSRGGGPNTEAFF. Full variable domain (remainder filled in from reference TRBV15 and TRBJ1-1): DAMVIQNPRYQVTQFGKPVTLSCSQTLNHNVMYWYQQKSSQAPKLLFHYYDKDFNNEADTPDNFQSRRPNTSFCFLDIRSPGLGDTAMYLCATSRGGGPNTEAFFGQGTRLTVV.